This is a list of T cell receptor beta chains from one sample in a study of shared clonotypes between healthy human individuals. Sequencing was performed with immunoSEQ multiplex PCR; in TCRdb, only in-frame clones are kept and a portion is missing. Here the sample spans millions of clones, just over 90% being singletons. The material sequenced was naive CD4+ T cells sorted from blood. All receptors come from a man between 18 and 35 years old in good health. The CDR3 runs from the conserved cysteine through the conserved F or W. The D gene is left open where the match is weak. The size entry is marked missing in some rows and otherwise reads once, few, many or a size class.

j_call,v_call,d_call,clone_size,cdr3_nt,cdr3_aa
TRBJ2-5,TRBV4-1,NA,NA,TGCGCCAGCAGCCAAGATCTGGAGATTTTAGAGACCCAGTACTTC,CASSQDLEILETQYF
TRBJ2-2,TRBV7-3,TRBD2,once,TGTGCCAGCAGCTTATCGGGGGGGCCCACCGGGGAGCTGTTTTTT,CASSLSGGPTGELFF
TRBJ2-3,TRBV2,NA,NA,TGTGCCAGCAGTGATGATCCCGCCACAGATACGCAGTATTTT,CASSDDPATDTQYF
TRBJ1-3,TRBV30,NA,NA,TGCGGGGCAGGCAGAAACACCATATATTTT,CGAGRNTIYF
TRBJ1-1,TRBV28,NA,NA,TGTGCCACTCACCCCCCGCAGAGTTTCACTGAAGCTTTCTTT,CATHPPQSFTEAFF
TRBJ1-6,TRBV5-1,TRBD1,NA,TGCGCCAGCAAGGGTGGGACAGATAATTCACCCCTCCACTTT,CASKGGTDNSPLHF
TRBJ1-2,TRBV4-3,NA,NA,TGCGCCAGCAGCCAAGCTTCTAACTATGGCTACACCTTC,CASSQASNYGYTF
TRBJ2-5,TRBV27,TRBD1,NA,TGTGCCAGCCGCAGGGGGCCTCAACAAGAGACCCAGTACTTC,CASRRGPQQETQYF
TRBJ1-1,TRBV11-2,TRBD1,NA,TGTGCCAGCAGCTTCACAGGGGGCAGGGACACTGAAGCTTTCTTT,CASSFTGGRDTEAFF
TRBJ2-5,TRBV5-4,NA,NA,TGTGCCAGCAGAGGGATTGGTGAGACCCAGTACTTC,CASRGIGETQYF
TRBJ2-2,TRBV19,NA,NA,TGTGCCAGTAGTATAAAAACGGGGGACTACACCGGGGAGCTGTTTTTT,CASSIKTGDYTGELFF
TRBJ1-5,TRBV6-1,NA,NA,TGTGCCAGCAGTGAATGGCCTAGCAATCAGCCCCAGCATTTT,CASSEWPSNQPQHF
TRBJ1-6,TRBV19,TRBD1,once,TGTGCCAGTACCCCTCAGGCGACAGGGCTTTCACCCCTCCACTTT,CASTPQATGLSPLHF
TRBJ2-7,TRBV30,TRBD2,NA,TGTGCCTGGAGTGCAGGCGGGGGGGCCGTCTACGAGCAGTACTTC,CAWSAGGGAVYEQYF
TRBJ2-5,TRBV5-1,TRBD2,NA,TGCGCCAGCAGCCTTACAGCGGGAGGGCCCGGGGGAGAGACCCAGTACTTC,CASSLTAGGPGGETQYF
TRBJ1-4,TRBV5-1,NA,NA,TGCGCCAGCAGCTTCAACCCCGGCCAAGGGGGAGAAAAACTGTTTTTT,CASSFNPGQGGEKLFF
TRBJ1-2,TRBV19,NA,few,TGTGCCAGTAGTATGTATTGGGGCGAGGGCTACACCTTC,CASSMYWGEGYTF
TRBJ1-2,TRBV30,TRBD1,once,TGTGCCTGGAGTGCTACGATCCTAGGGGGCCTTGGCTACACCTTC,CAWSATILGGLGYTF
TRBJ2-6,TRBV18,TRBD1,NA,TGTGCCAGCTCACCACCAACAGGGGGCCGGACTGGGGCCAACGTCCTGACTTTC,CASSPPTGGRTGANVLTF
TRBJ2-7,TRBV6-5,NA,NA,TGTGCCAGCAGTTACTCTGGCAGGGAGCGAGAGCAGTACTTC,CASSYSGREREQYF
TRBJ2-2,TRBV10-3,NA,NA,TGTGCCACTGGACAATCTGAGTTCGCGAACACCGGGGAGCTGTTTTTT,CATGQSEFANTGELFF
TRBJ2-1,TRBV28,TRBD2,NA,TGTGCCAGCAGTCGAAGCGGGGGGGCCAGGAATGAGCAGTTCTTC,CASSRSGGARNEQFF